This TCR beta chain was recorded in a study of blood T cell repertoires in COVID-19. About the research overall: Spain, Italy and the United States supplied samples that represented acute and convalescent COVID-19. T cells, B-cell-depleted T cells, or PBMCs provided the cDNA or gDNA that served as material.

Per the original methods: The authors estimated nucleated cell counts from reference gene primer amplification. TCRdb keeps only in-frame clones here, not all; method: immunoSEQ multiplex PCR. For V, J and clone size, that table is used; D and trimming come from the DNA. This table has about 480,000 clones, about 87% appearing once. A Seattle source enrolled patients during active infection and followed them longitudinally. Sequenced input: peripheral blood. This clonotype originated in a woman in her forties or fifties with COVID-19, enrolled during active disease.

In DNA, the CDR3 is TGTGCCAGCTCACCGGACAGATTTAACTCTGGAAACACCATATATTTT. Protein: CASSPDRFNSGNTIYF. The chain recombines TRBV18 with TRBJ1-3; D possibly corresponds to TRBD1 (6 bases). The V gene's germline CDR1 is KGHSH and CDR2 LQKENI. This CDR3 contains 16 residues. V shed 3 bases and J shed 0 bases, with 12 bases lying between them.